Each of the 28 T cell receptor beta chains below was sequenced from the same sample in a study of cytomegalovirus exposure and HLA in healthy donors (TCRdb year 2017). Library preparation used the immunoSEQ multiplex PCR assay. For the multiplex PCR, a mixture combining 60 forward primers for TCR Vbeta segments and 13 reverse primers for TCR Jbeta segments was used. TCRdb stores this immuneACCESS table with in-frame sequences only. Part of the clones is absent; in the studies checked, under half of the shortfall reflects unresolved V genes, and no reason is known for the rest. The sample table holds about 180,000 clones, of which around 74% were seen once. About 2.7% of the sample goes to the ten largest clones. Sequenced: PBMCs. The receptors derive from a male donor in good health and CMV-seronegative.

V usage is TRBV7-6 and J usage is TRBJ1-5; D gene ambiguous. Germline loops: CDR1 SGHVS, CDR2 FNYEAQ. The CDR3 extends over 13 amino acids. The ends were cut back, 5 bases at V and 0 bases at J, with 5 bases in the middle. The CDR3 DNA sequence: TGTGCCAGCAGCCAAAATAGCAATCAGCCCCAGCATTTT. It codes for CASSQNSNQPQHF. The full variable domain, in which reference TRBV7-6 and TRBJ1-5 provide the parts outside the CDR3, is GAGVSQSPRYKVTKRGQDVALRCDPISGHVSLYWYRQALGQGPEFLTYFNYEAQQDKSGLPNDRFSAERPEGSISTLTIQRTEQRDSAMYRCASSQNSNQPQHFGDGTRLSIL.

The chain uses TRBV6-6 and TRBJ1-4; 8 nucleotides match TRBD1. The J segment lost 8 bases and the V segment lost 4 bases, leaving 12 bases of the junction unmatched. CDR1 and CDR2 (germline): MNHNY, SVGAGI (reference sequence). This CDR3 contains 16 residues. The CDR3 protein is CASSSGNAGGREKLFF. The CDR3 bases are TGTGCCAGCAGTTCCGGGAATGCAGGGGGCAGGGAAAAACTGTTTTTT.

CDR3 protein: CASGPQKDLSPREQYF. In DNA form, the CDR3 reads TGTGCTAGTGGTCCCCAGAAGGATTTATCCCCTAGGGAGCAGTACTTC. The V call is TRBV12-5, the J call TRBJ2-7; D ambiguous. The CDR3 consists of 16 residues. The V and J ends lost 5 bases and 7 bases respectively, with 24 bases between them. Germline-derived CDR1 and CDR2 are LGHNT and FRNRAP.

The V call is TRBV27, the J call TRBJ1-1; D is perhaps TRBD1 (5 bases). The CDR3 runs 15 residues. V gave up 3 bases and J gave up 3 bases, with 14 bases separating them. Germline V CDR1 and CDR2: MNHEY, SMNVEV (reference sequence). In nucleotides, the CDR3 is TGTGCCAGCAGTTTGGGGGGGTGGGGTGACACTGAAGCTTTCTTT. Its translation is CASSLGGWGDTEAFF.

This clone was observed a handful of times. The genes are TRBV10-2 and TRBJ1-1; D remains ambiguous. CDR1 is WSHSY and CDR2 is SAAADI in the germline V gene. The CDR3 contains 15 residues. V lost 0 bases and J lost 1, with 9 bases in between. In DNA, the CDR3 is TGCGCCAGCAGTGAGTCTAATACTGGGAACACTGAAGCTTTCTTT. Its translation is CASSESNTGNTEAFF.

V gene TRBV7-2 combines with J gene TRBJ1-2; D is perhaps TRBD1 (6 bases). Between the trimmed V and J ends, which lost 5 bases and 10 bases, there was a span of 23 bases. CDR3 size: 15 residues. Germline V CDR1 and CDR2: SGHTA, FQGNSA. CDR3 bases: TGTGCCAGCAGCACTGAAAGGGGGTCCGTAGTGGACTACACCTTC. Amino acid sequence: CASSTERGSVVDYTF. Using reference TRBV7-2 and TRBJ1-2 for the parts outside the CDR3, the full variable domain is GAGVSQSPSNKVTEKGKDVELRCDPISGHTALYWYRQSLGQGLEFLIYFQGNSAPDKSGLPSDRFSAERTGGSVSTLTIQRTQQEDSAVYLCASSTERGSVVDYTFGSGTRLTVV.

The chain joins TRBV7-8 to TRBJ2-1, with 10 bases matching TRBD2. With 0 bases clipped from V and 4 bases from J, the junction kept 3 bases outside the gene matches. This CDR3 contains 16 residues. Germline assignment: CDR1 SGHVS and CDR2 FQNEAQ. The CDR3 region has the DNA TGTGCCAGCAGCTTAGCGGAACTAGCGGGATACAATGAGCAGTTCTTC. Residues: CASSLAELAGYNEQFF.

The V and J genes are TRBV6-6 and TRBJ1-4; the D gene is possibly TRBD1 (6 bases). Germline V lookup: CDR1 MNHNY, CDR2 SVGAGI (reference sequence). V was trimmed by 7 bases and J by 8 bases, leaving 20 bases between them. The CDR3 has 15 amino acids. CDR3 sequence (DNA): TGTGCCAGCACCCGGACAGACAGAGTAGGGGAAAAACTGTTTTTT. This gives the protein CASTRTDRVGEKLFF.

The gene calls are TRBV6-5 and TRBJ1-4, with TRBD1 matching over 8 bases. Germline CDR1 is MNHEY and CDR2 is SVGAGI. The V gene end was trimmed by 5 bases and the J gene end by 4 bases; junction bases not matched to a gene: 3. The CDR3 extends over 14 amino acids. CDR3 protein: CASSRQGRNEKLFF. The CDR3 nucleotides are TGTGCCAGCAGTCGACAGGGGCGTAATGAAAAACTGTTTTTT.

The chain couples TRBV4-1 to TRBJ1-1; TRBD1 matches 7 bases. CDR1 is MGHRA and CDR2 is YSYEKL in the germline V gene. This CDR3 spans 14 amino acids. V shed 4 bases and J 5 bases; nucleotides not matched to a gene: 7. CDR3 sequence reads: CASSPGQSGTEAFF. DNA for the CDR3: TGCGCCAGCAGCCCGGGACAGTCGGGTACTGAAGCTTTCTTT.

This rearrangement joins TRBV6-5 to TRBJ1-1; tentatively, D is TRBD1 (5 bases). V lost 5 bases, J lost 3 bases, and 13 bases lay in between. Germline V lookup: CDR1 MNHEY, CDR2 SVGAGI. The CDR3 covers 14 residues. Written as DNA, the CDR3 is TGTGCCAGCAGTATCGGGGGTTTGTACACTGAAGCTTTCTTT. Its translation is CASSIGGLYTEAFF.

CDR3 bases: TGTGCCAGCAGCCCCCGGGACAGGGAGGTCAATGAGCAGTTCTTC. It yields the protein CASSPRDREVNEQFF. The rearrangement uses TRBV9 and TRBJ2-1; 9 bases map to TRBD1. Losses at the gene ends were 4 bases for V and 6 bases for J; bases not matched to a gene: 8. CDR3 length: 15 residues. From germline, CDR1 is SGDLS and CDR2 YYNGEE.

V and J are TRBV4-2 and TRBJ2-1; TRBD2 matches at 13 bases. The trim removed 4 bases at V and 4 bases at J, leaving 4 bases unmatched. Germline loops: CDR1 LGHNA, CDR2 YNFKEQ. The CDR3 totals 16 residues. The CDR3 is CASSPGLAGVYNEQFF. Written as DNA, the CDR3 is TGTGCCAGCAGCCCCGGACTAGCGGGGGTATACAATGAGCAGTTCTTC.

The chain is built from TRBV6-5 and TRBJ2-1, with a weak D call TRBD2 (6 bases). Germline CDR1 and CDR2: MNHEY and SVGAGI. This CDR3 is built from 16 residues. V was clipped by 1 base and J by 8 bases, with 18 bases between them. The CDR3 DNA follows: TGTGCCAGCAGTTACTTCCGACTAGGCGGTGACGATGAGCAGTTCTTC. This gives the protein CASSYFRLGGDDEQFF.

This clone was recorded only once. The chain carries TRBV6-6 and TRBJ1-2; D is possibly TRBD1 (5 bases). V lost 2 bases, J lost 8 bases, and 15 bases lay in between. This CDR3 has 14 residues. CDR1 is MNHNY, CDR2 SVGAGI, per germline (reference sequence). The CDR3 loop reads CASSYRQGVLGYTF. CDR3 nucleotide sequence: TGTGCCAGCAGTTACCGCCAGGGTGTTCTCGGCTACACCTTC.

As for this clone: This same CDR3 is encoded by further DNA sequences in the sample. V is TRBV6-1 and J is TRBJ1-1, with a tentative D call TRBD1 (5 bases). The V and J ends lost 4 bases and 1 base respectively, with 13 bases between them. CDR3 length equals 15 residues. Germline CDR1 is MNHNS and CDR2 is SASEGT. CDR3 in amino acids: CASSAAGSGNTEAFF. CDR3 in DNA: TGTGCCAGCAGTGCGGCAGGGTCTGGGAACACTGAAGCTTTCTTT.

The chain couples TRBV28 to TRBJ1-2; 8 bases fit TRBD1. CDR3 length: 15 amino acids. The ends lost 3 bases at V and 4 bases at J; junction bases unmatched: 7. Germline V lookup: CDR1 MDHEN, CDR2 SYDVKM. The CDR3 sequence is CASSFKGQAVYGYTF. The DNA of the CDR3 is TGTGCCAGCAGTTTTAAGGGACAGGCCGTCTATGGCTACACCTTC.

The chain combines TRBV7-9 with TRBJ1-1, with D perhaps matching TRBD1 (6 bases). Germline CDR1 SEHNR, CDR2 FQNEAQ (reference sequence). V lost 4 bases and J lost 1, with 16 bases in between. This CDR3 is 16 amino acids long. DNA for the CDR3: TGTGCCAGCAGCTACCTACAGGGATCTCAGAACACTGAAGCTTTCTTT. Translating it yields CASSYLQGSQNTEAFF.

The CDR3 region is CASSVGQGVIHEQYF. The CDR3 nucleotides are TGTGCCAGCAGCGTAGGACAGGGGGTGATCCACGAGCAGTACTTC. This chain connects TRBV9 to TRBJ2-7; 9 bases fit TRBD1. The junction had 6 bases not matched to a gene; V was cut back by 0 bases and J by 5 bases. CDR1 SGDLS and CDR2 YYNGEE come from the germline V gene. The CDR3 is 15 amino acids.

This chain joins TRBV27 and TRBJ2-5; D gene uncertain. CDR1 and CDR2 from the germline V gene are MNHEY and SMNVEV (reference sequence). The CDR3 contains 14 residues. Trimming removed 3 bases from V and 2 bases from J, with 10 bases in between. The CDR3, as DNA: TGTGCCAGCAGTTTGAATACAGCTCAAGAGACCCAGTACTTC. Translation gives CASSLNTAQETQYF.

This clone was counted once. The chain has TRBV28 and TRBJ1-2; TRBD1 matches 11 bases. Looked up from germline, CDR1 is MDHEN and CDR2 is SYDVKM. The V segment lost 7 bases and the J segment 8 bases; nucleotides outside the gene matches: 12. This CDR3 has 15 amino acids. In DNA, the CDR3 is TGTGCCAGCATCCCACCCGGGGACAGGGGGTTAGGCTACACCTTC. Encoded protein: CASIPPGDRGLGYTF.

This CDR3 is CASSPRTLPTDTQYF. Here the CDR3 DNA reads TGTGCCAGCAGCCCCCGGACACTTCCCACAGATACGCAGTATTTT. The chain employs TRBV9 and TRBJ2-3; D is possibly TRBD1 (5 bases). CDR3 length: 15 residues. Germline assignment: CDR1 SGDLS and CDR2 YYNGEE. The V and J ends lost 4 bases and 2 bases respectively, with 14 bases between them.

The chain uses TRBV30 and TRBJ1-5, with 7 bases aligning to TRBD1. The germline V gene has CDR1 GTSNPN and CDR2 SVGIG (reference sequence). Trimming cost V 1 base and J 2 bases; bases outside gene matches: 5. The CDR3 covers 15 residues. CDR3 region: CAWSAWRGRNQPQHF. Here the CDR3 DNA reads TGTGCCTGGAGTGCCTGGAGGGGGCGCAATCAGCCCCAGCATTTT.

The V and J genes are TRBV2 and TRBJ2-1; D is perhaps TRBD1 (5 bases). Trimming left V 4 bases short and J 9 bases short, with 10 bases between. CDR3 length: 12 amino acids. Per germline, CDR1 SNHLY and CDR2 FYNNEI. The CDR3 nucleotides read TGTGCCAGCAGTGTAAGGGGTAGTGAGCAGTTCTTC. Residues: CASSVRGSEQFF.

The CDR3 region is CASSLAVTDPMNTEAFF. CDR3 bases: TGCGCCAGCAGCTTGGCTGTGACAGATCCAATGAACACTGAAGCTTTCTTT. The rearrangement joins TRBV5-1 to TRBJ1-1; D is perhaps TRBD1 (5 bases). Germline V lookup: CDR1 SGHRS, CDR2 YFSETQ. V dropped 0 bases and J dropped 0 bases, with 15 bases sitting between them. This CDR3 is built from 17 residues.

CDR3 region: CASSVPLTGEVSQPQHF. In nucleotides, the CDR3 is TGTGCCAGCAGTGTCCCGTTGACAGGGGAAGTTAGTCAGCCCCAGCATTTT. This sequence joins TRBV2 and TRBJ1-5, with 8 positions matching TRBD1. V lost 4 bases and J lost 6; bases outside the gene matches: 14. This CDR3 contains 17 residues. Germline V CDR1 and CDR2: SNHLY, FYNNEI. Full variable domain (missing parts from reference TRBV2 and TRBJ1-5): EPEVTQTPSHQVTQMGQEVILRCVPISNHLYFYWYRQILGQKVEFLVSFYNNEISEKSEIFDDQFSVERPDGSNFTLKIRSTKLEDSAMYFCASSVPLTGEVSQPQHFGDGTRLSIL.

The V gene is TRBV28, the J gene TRBJ1-4; D unclear. This CDR3 contains 11 residues. Germline CDR1 MDHEN, CDR2 SYDVKM. The V and J ends lost 4 bases and 11 bases respectively, with 8 bases between them. In DNA, the CDR3 is TGTGCCAGCAGTTCCCAGACTAAACTGTTTTTT. This translates into CASSSQTKLFF.

The CDR3 DNA reads TGTGCCAGCAGTGCACAGGGGGCGAACCAGCCCCAGCATTTT. It is translated as CASSAQGANQPQHF. V and J are TRBV2 and TRBJ1-5; 9 bases agree with TRBD1. Germline CDR1 reads SNHLY; CDR2 reads FYNNEI. The CDR3 has 14 residues. V was pared by 4 bases and J by 7 bases, with 5 bases of the junction left unmatched.